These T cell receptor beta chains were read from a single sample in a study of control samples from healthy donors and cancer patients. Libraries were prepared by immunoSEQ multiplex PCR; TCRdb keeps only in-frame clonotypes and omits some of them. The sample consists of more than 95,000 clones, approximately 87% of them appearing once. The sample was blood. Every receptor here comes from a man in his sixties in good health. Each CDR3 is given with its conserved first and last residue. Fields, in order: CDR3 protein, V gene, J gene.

CKSGRGNTEAFF	TRBV28	TRBJ1-1
CASSFHPWETYGYTF	TRBV7-8	TRBJ1-2
CASSTLGLSSYGYTF	TRBV27	TRBJ1-2
CASREEVGHFF	TRBV2	TRBJ1-1
CASSTEGTAEETQYF	TRBV2	TRBJ2-5
CASSLSDRDAFF	TRBV28	TRBJ1-1
CASSQEGGAILLSREKLFF	TRBV4-3	TRBJ1-4
CASSVYRGQVNQPQHF	TRBV7-8	TRBJ1-5
CASQRGPDYEQYF	TRBV10-1	TRBJ2-7
CASSKGGGPQSLYEQYF	TRBV2	TRBJ2-7
CASSGSGNSNQPQHF	TRBV19	TRBJ1-5
CASSDSGTLNYGYTF	TRBV6-5	TRBJ1-2